The next 10 T cell receptor beta chains were all read from a single sample in a study of OX40 agonist ivuxolimab in advanced cancers. Generated by immunoSEQ multiplex PCR, the TCRdb table keeps only in-frame clones and is missing some. The sample lists 69,000 or so clones; under 90% were seen once. The sequenced sample was CD4+ or CD8+ T cells sorted from blood, obtained in a trial of the OX40 agonist ivuxolimab. These TCRs come from an adult with an advanced solid tumor such as melanoma, head and neck, liver or kidney cancer.

The genes are TRBV7-9 and TRBJ1-2; tentative D call: TRBD1 (6 bases). The germline V and J ends were trimmed by 4 bases and 4 bases, with 16 bases remaining between them. Germline CDR1 is SEHNR and CDR2 is FQNEAQ (reference sequence). This CDR3 spans 15 amino acids. The CDR3 nucleotides read TGTGCCAGCAGCTCCACTAGGGGGGCAGGCTATGGCTACACCTTC. The encoded protein is CASSSTRGAGYGYTF.

J is TRBJ1-5 and V is TRBV5-1, with D perhaps TRBD1 (5 bases). Trimming took off 5 bases at V and 4 bases at J, with 16 bases between the two ends. This CDR3 region has 15 residues. Germline CDR1 SGHRS, CDR2 YFSETQ. The CDR3 DNA reads TGCGCCAGCAGTGAAAAGGGGTCCCGGAATCAGCCCCAGCATTTT. It encodes CASSEKGSRNQPQHF.

The V and J genes are TRBV28 and TRBJ2-1, with TRBD2 identical over 8 bases. Germline CDR1 is MDHEN and CDR2 is SYDVKM. The CDR3 has 17 residues. V gave up 3 bases and J gave up 6 bases; unmatched junction bases: 13. The DNA for the CDR3 is TGTGCCAGCAGTTTTTTCTTGGGACTAGGGCCTTCCAATGAGCAGTTCTTC. It yields the protein CASSFFLGLGPSNEQFF.

In this sample, this clone turned up once. The rearrangement links TRBV19 to TRBJ1-2; D possibly corresponds to TRBD1 (5 bases). The CDR3 has 15 amino acids. Per germline, CDR1 LNHDA and CDR2 SQIVND (reference sequence). Between the trimmed V and J ends, which lost 3 bases and 3 bases, there was a span of 14 bases. The CDR3 reads CASSINIGVDYGYTF. The CDR3 coding sequence is TGTGCCAGTAGTATTAACATAGGGGTTGACTATGGCTACACCTTC.

V usage is TRBV7-8 and J usage is TRBJ2-7; D perhaps matches TRBD1 (6 bases). This CDR3 spans 13 amino acids. Trimming took 5 bases from V and 6 from J, leaving 14 bases between them. Germline V CDR1 and CDR2: SGHVS, FQNEAQ. DNA of the CDR3: TGTGCCAGCAGCGAGCCACAGGGCCTCGAGCAGTACTTC. Translating gives CASSEPQGLEQYF. Using reference TRBV7-8 and TRBJ2-7 for the parts outside the CDR3, the full variable domain is GAGVSQSPRYKVAKRGQDVALRCDPISGHVSLFWYQQALGQGPEFLTYFQNEAQLDKSGLPSDRFFAERPEGSVSTLKIQRTQQEDSAVYLCASSEPQGLEQYFGPGTRLTVT.

The V gene is TRBV5-4, the J gene TRBJ2-1, with D perhaps given as TRBD1 or TRBD2 (5 bases each). The V and J ends lost 4 bases and 3 bases respectively, with 17 bases between them. There are 16 residues in the CDR3. The V gene's germline CDR1 is SGHNT and CDR2 YYREEE (reference sequence). CDR3 sequence reads: CASSPPGPTGYNEQFF. CDR3 sequence (DNA): TGTGCCAGCAGCCCCCCGGGGCCAACGGGCTACAATGAGCAGTTCTTC.

The rearrangement joins TRBV7-8 to TRBJ2-5; D tentatively reads TRBD1 or TRBD2 (5 bases each). Germline-derived CDR1 and CDR2 are SGHVS and FQNEAQ. CDR3 length: 15 amino acids. V lost 1 base and J lost 3, with 12 bases in between. Written as DNA, the CDR3 is TGTGCCAGCAGCTTAGTGCCAGGGAGAAAAGAGACCCAGTACTTC. It encodes CASSLVPGRKETQYF.

This chain joins TRBV29-1 and TRBJ1-1; a possible D gene is TRBD1 (5 bases). The germline CDR1 and CDR2 sequences are SQVTM and ANQGSEA. CDR3 length: 12 amino acids. Trimming pared 1 base from V and 6 bases from J, leaving 9 bases between. The CDR3 nucleotides read TGCAGCGTTGAAGGCCAGGGCGCTGAAGCTTTCTTT. This encodes CSVEGQGAEAFF. The full variable domain, completed using reference TRBV29-1 and TRBJ1-1, is SAVISQKPSRDICQRGTSLTIQCQVDSQVTMMFWYRQQPGQSLTLIATANQGSEATYESGFVIDKFPISRPNLTFSTLTVSNMSPEDSSIYLCSVEGQGAEAFFGQGTRLTVV.

This rearrangement joins TRBV7-2 to TRBJ1-1, with D tentatively TRBD1 (6 bases). The CDR3 extends over 14 amino acids. V lost 3 bases, J lost 3 bases, and 11 bases lay in between. CDR1 and CDR2 (germline): SGHTA, FQGNSA. DNA of the CDR3: TGTGCCAGCAGCTTCCAGGGGATTGACACTGAAGCTTTCTTT. Residues: CASSFQGIDTEAFF.

In its sample, this clone was seen a few times. The chain employs TRBV4-2 and TRBJ2-7; 11 bases agree with TRBD2. J gave up 5 bases and V 1 base, and 1 base lay outside the gene matches. The CDR3 runs 14 residues. Germline CDR1 and CDR2: LGHNA and YNFKEQ. The CDR3 coding sequence is TGTGCCAGCAGCCAAGGACTAGCGGGAAACGAGCAGTACTTC. Its translation: CASSQGLAGNEQYF.